Given below is one T cell receptor beta chain in context. Its cognate antigen has yet to be identified. No per-base quality is available; no much larger clone lies one base away. These data come from a study of CD8+CD57+ T cells in acquired aplastic anemia (dated 2018 in TCRdb). Study-level background: Extracted DNA from sorted CD4+ and CD8+ cells averaged 3.2 ug, ranging from roughly 0.17 to 27.4 ug. CD8+CD57+ expansion was defined as a frequency above the mean frequency observed in healthy subjects. The paper as a whole reports these results and caveats: Although 25 to 30 CD8+ CDR3 sequences were shared by patients and controls, these sequences appeared highly expressed in patients and within the immunodominant clones of patients. No significant difference in CD8+ Simpson's diversity was found between patients and healthy controls (P=0.060).

The germline V end is reduced by 4 bases and the J end by 12 bases; junction bases left unmatched: 13. Reading the germline V gene gives CDR1 SGDLS and CDR2 YYNGEE. Reading from cysteine to phenylalanine, the CDR3 counts 14 amino acids. The only DNA kept is the CDR3, 42 bases in frame from the first base. TCR beta VDJ combination and CDR3 sequence profiling used genomic DNA as the template. An Illumina HiSeq 2000 was the platform used for TCR repertoire sequencing. As for the authors' bioinformatics: Repertoires were assessed using TRBV/TRBJ rearrangement plots, CDR3 size and DJ length profiles, and Simpson's diversity index. Whichever DNA sequence was most abundant in the deep sequencing data was defined as the immunodominant clone. CDR3 amino acid sequences were checked for sharing between subjects and were compared against published repertoires and the VDJdb database. TCRdb reprocessed the public reads (quality trimming at Q25 with fastp, clone calling with MiXCR) and kept in-frame beta chains. Identical CDR3 proteins give one entry, which carries the most common genes and DNA. TCRdb's processing, not the authors', yielded these V and J calls. The sample table holds some 200,000 distinct CDR3 sequences, of which over 55% were seen once. Under 60% of the sample goes to the ten largest clones.

Expansion of CD8+CD57+ cells had been shown by flow cytometry in the patients chosen for sequencing. Every patient had a diagnosis of severe acquired aplastic anemia based on International Study of Aplastic Anemia and Agranulocytosis and Camitta criteria. Patients had received no therapy at the time of blood sampling. The study deep-sequenced TCR repertoires of sorted CD4+ and CD8+ blood T cells from severe aplastic anemia patients and healthy subjects. Patients were enrolled under clinicaltrials.gov protocols 00001620, 01623167, 00001397, 00071045, 00081523 and 00961064 in the USA. Ficoll-Paque density gradient centrifugation was used to isolate peripheral blood mononuclear cells. Before DNA was extracted, CD4+ and CD8+ T cells were sorted using either FACS or magnetic beads.

This receptor was taken from a human donor with aplastic anemia. Source material: sorted CD4+, CD8+, or CD8+CD57+ T cells (not recorded which) from PBMCs. The chain is assembled from TRBV9 and TRBJ2-1; 7 junctional bases match TRBD1. DNA sequence: TGTGCCAGCAGCTTAGGATTTGGGACAGCCTCGCAGTTCTTC. Translated, it reads CASSLGFGTASQFF.